The sequence of this TCR beta chain was determined in a study of shared clonotypes between healthy human individuals. TCRdb's table, derived via immunoSEQ multiplex PCR, lists solely in-frame clones and lacks some. The sample has about 2.4 million clones, 80% to 95% seen once. Germline values: CDR1 LNHNV, CDR2 YYDKDF (reference sequence). This CDR3 region has 13 residues. V lost 1 base and J 3 bases, leaving 7 bases between the germline ends. J is TRBJ2-7 and V is TRBV15; perhaps TRBD2 as D (6 bases). Sequences were obtained from naive CD4+ T cells from PBMCs. Subset noted: CD45RA+ positively selected. This clonotype was sampled from a man between 18 and 35 years old in good health. Some clones in this sample may be carry-over from other donors' samples. The CDR3 region has the DNA TGTGCCACCAGCAGAGGACTAGTCTACGAGCAGTACTTC. Its translation is CATSRGLVYEQYF.